This T cell receptor beta chain emerged from a study of T cell repertoires in cytomegalovirus infection. About the research overall: HLA-C-restricted CMV epitopes, recently identified, and well-studied HLA-B-restricted ones were used by the study. Public signatures in TCR beta pointed to CMV infection and matching HLA type.

Study-level points and caveats: CMV-specific TCR beta clonotypes restricted by HLA-C were the ones dominating the ex vivo response. Individuals carrying CMV plus the relevant HLA were identified by cumulative frequency of public TCR beta families.

This clonotype was seen a handful of times. Its antigen is unidentified. This CDR3 is 13 amino acids long. CDR1 and CDR2 (germline): LNHNV, YYDKDF (reference sequence). V lost 5 bases to trimming and J lost 8 bases, with 12 bases between them. TCRdb analysed the reads with MiXCR anew, one entry per CDR3 protein. This table has some 110,000 distinct CDR3 sequences, over 25% appearing once. The rearrangement links TRBV15 to TRBJ1-4; D unclear. The sequencing here drew on CD8+ T cells from cultured PBMCs, taken from culture after CMV antigen stimulation. The TCR sequence derives from a human donor in good health (CMV status not recorded). Some clones in this sample may be carry-over from other donors' samples. The CDR3 sequence: CATSLLRVEKLFF. CDR3 DNA sequence: TGTGCCACCAGCCTGCTCCGGGTGGAAAAACTGTTTTTT.